Described below is a single T cell receptor (beta chain) sequence and its context. This clonotype was recorded at least ten times. This receptor's antigen is unknown. Per-base quality was not reported, and no clone a single base away is much larger than it. The data are from a study of T-cell memory formation after mild COVID-19 (dated by TCRdb to the early 2020s). Regarding the study in general: TCR sequence clusters from the two donors were largely donor specific. In a couple of donors, T-cell clones that expanded and contracted after mild COVID-19 were tracked by sequencing TCRalpha and TCRbeta repertoires over time. Two young, previously healthy adult volunteers, one female and one male, were included in the cohort. Here is what the overall study found, with its caveats: The detection of some responding clones in pre-infection memory suggests that pre-existing cross-reactive memory T cells joined the SARS-CoV-2 response. Clones that contracted from day 15 to 85 showed balanced CD4/CD8 phenotypes, whereas a second wave of clones that expanded from day 15 to 37 leaned towards CD4+. SARS-CoV-2 specificity was not confirmed for the second-wave clones peaking on day 37. Contracting CD4+ clones turned up mainly in the CM and EM memory subsets, whereas EMRA was where CD8+ clones were enriched. Only a couple of mild cases were covered in the study, and larger cohorts including severe cases with pre-infection samples were considered necessary.

Ficoll-Paque density gradient centrifugation was used to isolate PBMCs. A distance of 9 bases separates the germline ends of V and J, which lose 0 bases and 5 bases respectively. Based on the germline V gene, the CDR1 and CDR2 sequences are MNHEY and SVGAGI. The CDR3 runs 14 amino acids, cysteine and phenylalanine included. Solely the CDR3 DNA is kept, with 42 bases framed from the first base. The instrument given in TCRdb is Illumina NovaSeq 6000. Using 5'RACE with constant-segment primers, TCRalpha and TCRbeta cDNA libraries were constructed, with sample barcodes and unique molecular identifiers added in the process. Trizol reagent was used to extract RNA from every sample. Library amplification was performed in two PCR steps, and a second sample barcode and Illumina TruSeq adapters were introduced in the second step. Libraries were sequenced on an Illumina NovaSeq with 2 x 150 bp paired-end reads. The study's own analysis went as follows. The reads were demultiplexed and collapsed into UMI-guided consensus sequences using migec v1.2.7. With mixcr v2.1.11, UMI consensuses were aligned to TRA and TRB V and J templates and assembled into clonotypes. A clonotype was counted as expanded or contracted only if both edgeR and NoisET called the change significant, with noise models trained on biological replicates. For edgeR calls, the cutoffs were a false discovery rate-adjusted p below 0.01 and a log2 fold-change threshold of 1. PCA with hierarchical clustering of max-normalized trajectories of the 1000 most abundant clonotypes was used as exploratory dynamics analysis. The CD4 or CD8 phenotype of responding clones was assigned using the separately sequenced CD4+ and CD8+ repertoires. In TCRdb, the public reads were trimmed at Q25 with fastp and aligned with MiXCR, with productive beta chains retained. Rows are unified per CDR3 protein, each entry keeping the most common DNA and genes. The V and J calls come from TCRdb's annotation, not from the publication. The sample table holds 65,000 to 90,000 distinct CDR3 sequences, of which roughly 12% were seen once. The top ten constitute less than 45% of the sample.

Material: PBMCs or a T cell subset sorted from them (not recorded which). In this chain, TRBV6-5 is recombined with TRBJ2-3, with the D gene call left open. The source is a man younger than 35 who had mild COVID-19 (a few samples of this study predate the infection). The sample titles of this study are shuffled in the database, so cell type and time point are left out; the donor was told from shared clones. Here the CDR3 is given as CASSYSVAIDTQYF. The DNA is as follows: TGTGCCAGCAGTTACTCTGTAGCCATAGATACGCAGTATTTT.